This is a list of T cell receptor beta chains from one sample in a study of T cells in Graves' hyperthyroidism and ophthalmopathy. Using its own MiXCR run on the multiplex PCR reads, TCRdb lists one record per CDR3 protein. The sample holds roughly 570,000 distinct CDR3 sequences, 15% to 17% seen once. The material sequenced was blood. The source of these receptors is a woman in her 30s with Graves' hyperthyroidism. Each CDR3 is given without its conserved first and last residue.

length	V	J	CDR3
13	TRBV12-3/TRBV12-4	TRBJ2-1	ASSHGTGSLNEQF
12	TRBV30	TRBJ1-4	AWSVTRLAEKLF
11	TRBV5-5	TRBJ1-1	ASRYRSGTEAF
16	TRBV2	TRBJ2-3	ASSEVGSGTSRTDTQY
11	TRBV10-3	TRBJ1-1	AISESGRDEAF
13	TRBV29-1	TRBJ1-1	SVVGRGTGGTEAF
11	TRBV5-1	TRBJ1-2	ASSFTGAGGYT
15	TRBV7-3	TRBJ2-3	ASSPQGRGLSTDTQY
14	TRBV6-1	TRBJ1-4	ASRFRLRGPNEKLF
12	TRBV30	TRBJ1-2	AWSSKQTNYGYT
14	TRBV11-2	TRBJ2-2	ASSGRPGRYTGELF
12	TRBV6-6	TRBJ2-1	ASSYSTQGHEQF
12	TRBV7-2	TRBJ2-7	ASTILAGGYEQY
13	TRBV27	TRBJ1-2	ASSDLLGPNYGYT
13	TRBV18	TRBJ1-1	ASSPSFVLNTEAF
10	TRBV10-2	TRBJ1-1	ASSEWNTEAF
11	TRBV11-2	TRBJ2-7	ASAASGSYEQY
13	TRBV13	TRBJ1-1	ASSSQGARYTEAF
11	TRBV7-2	TRBJ2-2	ASSGVGTGELF
11	TRBV11-2	TRBJ1-2	ASSLGGADGYT
10	TRBV20-1	TRBJ2-1	SAFRSPNEQF
14	TRBV9	TRBJ2-7	ASSVSPGGLPYEQY
12	TRBV20-1	TRBJ1-2	SARVWEYNYGYT
14	TRBV6-1	TRBJ1-4	ASSEVSSGTGEKLF
12	TRBV10-1	TRBJ2-1	ASRDRDSHNEQF
15	TRBV7-9	TRBJ2-7	ASSLSGPIKITYEQY
13	TRBV10-3	TRBJ2-7	AISITDVGGYEQY
15	TRBV20-1	TRBJ2-7	SASQETGAPSPYEQY
9	TRBV28	TRBJ1-1	ASSPGPSAF
12	TRBV6-6	TRBJ2-7	ASSYAWEGYEQY
16	TRBV20-1	TRBJ2-3	SASLGLAGGWGTDTQY
16	TRBV30	TRBJ1-1	AWSLKSRGPSMNTEAF
13	TRBV6-1	TRBJ2-7	ASSKAGTSGHEQY
12	TRBV20-1	TRBJ2-7	SARKPGQSYEQY
12	TRBV4-1	TRBJ2-1	ASSVTGGANEQF
15	TRBV4-1	TRBJ1-3	ASSQAGQGGPGNTIY
11	TRBV10-3	TRBJ2-7	AISTSPTYEQY
14	TRBV18	TRBJ2-7	ASSPPTGLGGNEQY
10	TRBV2	TRBJ2-5	ASSGLGETQY
12	TRBV20-1	TRBJ2-7	SAPSGGQHHEQY
14	TRBV12-3/TRBV12-4	TRBJ1-4	ASSSPTGLTNEKLF
13	TRBV7-2	TRBJ2-3	ASSLMGQGPDTQY
14	TRBV12-3/TRBV12-4	TRBJ2-7	ASSFYGDRDSYEQY
14	TRBV9	TRBJ2-5	ASSVGAAEIQETQY
13	TRBV14	TRBJ2-1	ASSQVAGVGGEQF